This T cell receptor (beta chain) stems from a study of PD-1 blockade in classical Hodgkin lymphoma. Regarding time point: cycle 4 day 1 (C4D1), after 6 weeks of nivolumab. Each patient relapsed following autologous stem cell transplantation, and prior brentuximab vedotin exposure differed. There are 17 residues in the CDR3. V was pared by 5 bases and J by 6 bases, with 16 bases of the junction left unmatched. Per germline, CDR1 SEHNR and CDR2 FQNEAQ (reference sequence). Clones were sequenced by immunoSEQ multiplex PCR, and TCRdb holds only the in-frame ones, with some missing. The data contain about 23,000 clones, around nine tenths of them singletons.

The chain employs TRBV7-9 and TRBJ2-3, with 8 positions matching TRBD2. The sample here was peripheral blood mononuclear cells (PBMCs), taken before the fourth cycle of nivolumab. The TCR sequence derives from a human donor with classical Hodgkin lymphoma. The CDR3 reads CASSPLLSGNGGDTQYF. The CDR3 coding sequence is TGTGCCAGCAGCCCTCTCCTTAGCGGGAATGGCGGGGATACGCAGTATTTT. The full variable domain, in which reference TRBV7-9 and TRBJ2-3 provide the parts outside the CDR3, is DTGVSQNPRHKITKRGQNVTFRCDPISEHNRLYWYRQTLGQGPEFLTYFQNEAQLEKSRLLSDRFSAERPKGSFSTLEIQRTEQGDSAMYLCASSPLLSGNGGDTQYFGPGTRLTVL.